Presented here are 9 T cell receptor beta chains from one specimen sequenced in a study of spatial heterogeneity in lung cancer. Overall study results and limits: Counts of expanded intratumoral alpha and beta TCRs tracked tumor mutation counts.

Time point of the sample: sample taken at primary tumor resection. No cognate antigen is known for these TCRs. TCRdb re-derived calls from the 5' RACE reads in MiXCR, one entry per CDR3 protein. The sample has 8,300 or so distinct CDR3 sequences; around 5% are singletons. This material consisted of lung tumor tissue, taken at surgery. These receptors were taken from a female donor with early-stage non-small cell lung cancer.

In this sample, this clonotype turned up many times. The rearrangement uses TRBV5-1 and TRBJ2-1, with TRBD2 matching 11 bases. V lost 4 bases and J lost 8; bases outside the gene matches: 11. The CDR3 totals 16 residues. Germline loops: CDR1 SGHRS, CDR2 YFSETQ. This chain's CDR3 is CASSARETSGNDEQFF. The CDR3 DNA sequence: TGCGCCAGCAGCGCGAGAGAGACTAGCGGGAACGATGAGCAGTTCTTC.

This clonotype counts as medium-sized (0.01 to 0.1%). This chain joins TRBV24-1 and TRBJ2-1; D gene ambiguous. Trimming shortened V by 1 base and J by 15 bases, and 21 bases separated the two germline ends. Per the germline V gene, CDR1 is KGHDR and CDR2 is SFDVKD. The CDR3 sequence is 15 residues long. CDR3 nucleotide sequence: TGTGCCACCAGTGATTTTTCTCGGGTGTCGACGGCACTGTTCTTC. Its translation: CATSDFSRVSTALFF.

At least ten counts were recorded for this clonotype. This chain uses TRBV6-6 with TRBJ2-7, with D tentatively TRBD2 (5 bases). The V and J ends lost 6 bases and 1 base respectively, with 13 bases between them. Germline CDR1 reads MNHNY; CDR2 reads SVGAGI (reference sequence). The CDR3 sequence is 14 residues long. CDR3 DNA sequence: TGTGCCAGCAGAAGTTCCGGGGAATCCTACGAGCAGTACTTC. Residues: CASRSSGESYEQYF.

This clonotype showed up many times. V and J are TRBV28 and TRBJ1-2; 8 bases line up with TRBD1. The CDR3 is 16 residues long. V was pared by 6 bases and J by 0 bases, with 9 bases of the junction left unmatched. CDR1 is MDHEN, CDR2 SYDVKM, per germline. DNA of the CDR3: TGTGCCAGCAGCCGTACCGGACAGGGAACTAACTATGGCTACACCTTC. Translating gives CASSRTGQGTNYGYTF.

This clonotype came up many times. The chain carries TRBV7-9 and TRBJ1-2, with a weak D call TRBD1 (5 bases). Germline CDR1 reads SEHNR; CDR2 reads FQNEAQ (reference sequence). The CDR3 spans 15 residues. Deletions cut 1 base from V and 3 bases from J, with 12 bases between. CDR3 sequence reads: CASSLGVAGHYGYTF. In nucleotides, the CDR3 is TGTGCCAGCAGCTTAGGTGTCGCAGGGCACTATGGCTACACCTTC.

This chain joins TRBV4-2 and TRBJ2-7; D gene ambiguous. The CDR3 covers 13 residues. Trimming cost V 4 bases and J 2 bases, with 9 bases left between them. Germline V CDR1 and CDR2: LGHNA, YNFKEQ. CDR3 amino acids: CASSPASAYEQYF. CDR3 DNA sequence: TGTGCCAGCAGCCCCGCGTCCGCCTACGAGCAGTACTTC.

On this clonotype: One base away lies a much larger clone, so this may be a sequencing read error. The limits of the CDR3 on the DNA are not certain, so only TCRdb's listed CDR3 is given. V is TRBV29-1 and J is TRBJ1-2; the DNA was not compared with TRBD1, the D call given in the table. Germline assignment: CDR1 SQVTM and CDR2 ANQGSEA. With termini counted, the CDR3 has 12 amino acids. The CDR3: CSVAPGSYGYNF.

The rearrangement joins TRBV20-1 to TRBJ2-7; D is perhaps TRBD1 (6 bases). The CDR3 totals 15 residues. The V end was cut by 6 bases, the J end by 7 bases, with 25 bases between. CDR1 is DFQATT, CDR2 SNEGSKA, per germline (reference sequence). DNA of the CDR3: TGCAGTGCACCCACACCTCCGGCGAGAGGGGGAGAGCAGTACTTC. This gives the protein CSAPTPPARGGEQYF.

This clonotype was recorded at least ten times. V gene TRBV12-3 or TRBV12-4 combines with J gene TRBJ1-5; D might be TRBD1 (5 bases). This CDR3 is 13 amino acids long. Deletions cut 1 base from V and 11 bases from J, with 12 bases between. The CDR3 loop reads CASSLGGSRAQHF. Written as DNA, the CDR3 is TGTGCCAGCAGTTTAGGGGGCTCGAGGGCCCAGCATTTT.